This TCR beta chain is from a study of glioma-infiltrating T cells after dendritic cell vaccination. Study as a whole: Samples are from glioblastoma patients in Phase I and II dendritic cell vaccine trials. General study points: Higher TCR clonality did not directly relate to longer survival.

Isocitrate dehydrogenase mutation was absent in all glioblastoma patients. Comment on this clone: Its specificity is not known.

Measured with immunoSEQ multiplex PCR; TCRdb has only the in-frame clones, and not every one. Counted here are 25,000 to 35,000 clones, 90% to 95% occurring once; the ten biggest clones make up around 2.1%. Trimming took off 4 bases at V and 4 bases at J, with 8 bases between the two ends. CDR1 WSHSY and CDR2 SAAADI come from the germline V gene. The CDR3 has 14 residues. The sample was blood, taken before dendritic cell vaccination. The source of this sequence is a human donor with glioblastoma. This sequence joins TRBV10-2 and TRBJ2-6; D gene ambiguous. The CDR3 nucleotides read TGCGCCAGCAGTGTCAGAGGCGGGGCCAACGTCCTGACTTTC. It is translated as CASSVRGGANVLTF.